The 2 T cell receptor beta chains listed next were all sequenced from one sample in a study of blood T cell repertoires in COVID-19. Only in-frame clones appear in the TCRdb table, and some are missing; sequencing was by immunoSEQ multiplex PCR. The sample contains about 320,000 clones, 85% of which appear only once. Input material: PBMCs or T cells enriched from blood (not recorded which). These receptors all come from a woman aged 30 to 39 who had been exposed to COVID-19.

In its sample, this clone was seen a few times. This chain connects TRBV28 to TRBJ1-4; 7 bases are shared with TRBD1. The V segment lost 6 bases and the J segment 5 bases; nucleotides outside the gene matches: 27. From germline, CDR1 is MDHEN and CDR2 SYDVKM. The CDR3 consists of 21 residues. CDR3 sequence (DNA): TGTGCCAGCAGGCACCCGACCCAAATCCGAGCAATGACAGGGAAAAATGAAAAACTGTTTTTT. Its protein is CASRHPTQIRAMTGKNEKLFF.

In this sample, this clone turned up a few times. V gene TRBV18 combines with J gene TRBJ1-2; a possible D gene is TRBD1 (5 bases). Trimming removed 3 bases from V and 8 bases from J, with 13 bases in between. This CDR3 has 13 amino acids. The germline CDR1 and CDR2 sequences are KGHSH and LQKENI. The CDR3 loop is CASSPSRELGYTF. CDR3 bases: TGTGCCAGCTCACCTAGCAGGGAACTGGGCTACACCTTC.